The entry that follows covers one T cell receptor beta chain sequence. Its antigen is not identified. Related graft donors supplied nonmyeloablative bone marrow transplants, and mixed chimerism was transient. Unstimulated Tregs (CD4+CD25+CD127-) and CD4+CD25- non-Tregs were sorted from PBMCs. Assay: immunoSEQ multiplex PCR; the TCRdb copy retains only in-frame clones and omits some. The sample holds tens of thousands of clones; 93% are singletons and the top ten take more than 1.5%. CDR3 length equals 14 residues. Trimming cost V 3 bases and J 3 bases; bases outside gene matches: 4. Germline V lookup: CDR1 SGHTA, CDR2 FQGNSA. The record originates from a study of Tregs in tolerant kidney transplant recipients. Study outcomes and limitations: Biological reproducibility was not directly addressed, but technical replication error appeared minimal. Some patients' samples used different primers over time, so nucleotide sequences weren't comparable. Few patients were studied, so findings need validation in larger groups.

V usage is TRBV7-2 and J usage is TRBJ2-5, with 7 nucleotides matching TRBD1. The TCR was taken from a human patient who received a combined kidney and bone marrow transplant. Some T cells could come from the graft donor. The sample was CD4+ T cells from blood (PBMCs), taken 12 months after the transplant. CDR3 amino acids: CASSFGDSKETQYF. As DNA, the CDR3 is TGTGCCAGCAGCTTTGGGGACAGCAAAGAGACCCAGTACTTC.